A single TCR beta chain is shown here with its context. This entry comes from a study of blood T cell repertoires in COVID-19. Per germline, CDR1 LGHNA and CDR2 YSLEER. The CDR3 has 17 residues. Trimming cost V 6 bases and J 2 bases; bases outside gene matches: 8. TCRdb's copy holds only in-frame clones and misses some; the assay was immunoSEQ multiplex PCR. The sample holds 200,000 to 250,000 clones, about 82% seen once. Input material: peripheral blood. This clonotype was obtained from a man older than 75 with acute or convalescent COVID-19. J is TRBJ2-3 and V is TRBV4-3, with 13 bases lining up with TRBD2. This CDR3 is CASSRLAGGLTTDTQYF. The CDR3 region has the DNA TGCGCCAGCAGTAGACTAGCGGGGGGCCTTACCACAGATACGCAGTATTTT.